The rows below give T cell receptor beta chains drawn from one sample of a study of blood T cell repertoires in COVID-19. Produced via immunoSEQ multiplex PCR; TCRdb's table is partial and in-frame only. The sample includes roughly 250,000 clones, about 90% of them seen just once. Sequenced: PBMCs or T cells enriched from blood (not recorded which). The receptors here all came from a woman between 25 and 40 years old with acute COVID-19. Each CDR3 is given with its conserved first and last residue. Size values are once, few and many counts, or a class for expanded clones, and some rows have none.

J,V,size,CDR3
TRBJ2-6,TRBV9,few,CASSVGILGGTAGANVLTF
TRBJ2-2,TRBV6-5,.,CASGPPGTGELFF
TRBJ2-7,TRBV10-2,.,CASSDWAASHRTYEQYF
TRBJ1-1,TRBV28,.,CASSLQGVHRSAFF
TRBJ2-7,TRBV11-2,.,CASSFGTGIYEQYF
TRBJ2-3,TRBV5-4,.,CASSRGGTQYF
TRBJ2-1,TRBV6-2/TRBV6-3,.,CASSYSGGVEQFF
TRBJ1-3,TRBV5-4,.,CASSAGRNSGNTIYF
TRBJ1-4,TRBV27,.,CASTNRGFGEKLFF
TRBJ1-1,TRBV6-7,.,CASSYGTEGTEAFF
TRBJ1-1,TRBV2,.,CASSGLMNTEAFF
TRBJ1-6,TRBV28,.,CASSPTGVYNSPLHF
TRBJ2-5,TRBV11-2,.,CASSLGSGLAETQYF
TRBJ1-1,TRBV2,.,CASSELISGTEAFF
TRBJ1-5,TRBV28,.,CASNQFPQPQHF
TRBJ2-1,TRBV7-6,.,CASSLLASGAYNEQFF
TRBJ2-6,TRBV3-1/TRBV3-2,.,CASSRRDSYLMTTSGANVLTF
TRBJ2-7,TRBV6-1,.,CASSEPGFEQYF
TRBJ2-1,TRBV9,.,CASSVRSASSSYNEQFF
TRBJ2-7,TRBV5-1,.,CASSPRTSGNYEQYF
TRBJ1-1,TRBV5-1,.,CASSPGTGGGTEAFF
TRBJ1-2,TRBV3-1/TRBV3-2,.,CASSKGTNYGYTF
TRBJ1-1,TRBV6-6,.,CASKPSMNTEAFF
TRBJ2-3,TRBV3-1/TRBV3-2,.,CASSPQMGGRAEQYF
TRBJ2-7,TRBV6-2/TRBV6-3,many,CASSYETGPYEQYF
TRBJ1-1,TRBV4-1,.,CASSQGQGALNTEAFF
TRBJ1-1,TRBV6-2/TRBV6-3,.,CASSRDRGRRMTEAFF
TRBJ2-5,TRBV7-2,.,CASSPRRAEETQYF
TRBJ1-5,TRBV6-5,.,CATSGGNQPQHF
TRBJ2-1,TRBV5-1,.,CASSPGLAGSSYNEQFF
TRBJ1-2,TRBV7-2,.,CASSLGGQGNYGYTF
TRBJ2-1,TRBV7-3,.,CASGPSGGRSEQFF
TRBJ2-5,TRBV19,.,CASSRQGTETQYF
TRBJ1-4,TRBV9,once,CASSVRGVINEKLFF
TRBJ2-5,TRBV7-2,once,CASSIREQETQYF
TRBJ1-2,TRBV7-9,.,CASSLDKGANYGYTF
TRBJ2-5,TRBV5-1,once,CASSRGSGQETQYF
TRBJ2-1,TRBV28,.,CASSSSGSEFF
TRBJ2-7,TRBV5-1,.,CASSPGTAKSYEQYF
TRBJ2-3,TRBV7-2,many,CASSSSPGHRADTQYF
TRBJ2-1,TRBV9,.,CASSISGGAYNEQFF
TRBJ1-4,TRBV18,.,CASSPGQTEKLFF
TRBJ2-7,TRBV7-9,.,CASSLAFGAPEQYF
TRBJ1-1,TRBV10-3,.,CAIRPNAGGNTEAFF
TRBJ1-5,TRBV28,once,CASSSPGEGSNQPQHF
TRBJ2-3,TRBV7-3,.,CASTRRSEWEGTDTQYF
TRBJ2-7,TRBV28,.,CASRSTSGGYEQYF